A single sample is the source of the 31 T cell receptor beta chains below, sequenced in a study of T-cell reconstitution after alpha-beta-depleted transplantation in children. As it was prepared, the TCRbeta library received unique molecular identifiers. TCRdb passed the PCR reads through MiXCR, listing each CDR3 protein once. The data hold about 400,000 distinct CDR3 sequences, with just over 20% observed a single time. The sample consisted of PBMCs from the stem cell graft donor, taken from the stem cell graft. These receptors originate from a human donor who donated a stem cell graft to a child with acute myeloid leukemia.

This clonotype was picked up many times. This rearrangement joins TRBV29-1 to TRBJ1-1, with D possibly matching TRBD1 (6 bases). CDR1 and CDR2 from the germline V gene are SQVTM and ANQGSEA. Trimming cost V 6 bases and J 11 bases, with 25 bases left between them. The CDR3 is made up of 14 amino acids. The CDR3 DNA reads TGCAGCGTGAGGGCACCCCGGGACATTCAGTCCGCTTTCTTT. It specifies CSVRAPRDIQSAFF.

The V and J genes are TRBV12-3 or TRBV12-4 and TRBJ2-1; possibly TRBD1 or TRBD2 for D (6 bases each). This CDR3 spans 15 amino acids. Between the trimmed V and J ends, which lost 6 bases and 1 base, there was a span of 13 bases. CDR3 bases: TGTGCCAGCAGGCCGCAGGGGACTTCCTACAATGAGCAGTTCTTC. It translates to CASRPQGTSYNEQFF.

This clonotype was seen a few times. The chain combines TRBV4-3 with TRBJ2-1; TRBD2 might be the D (5 bases). Germline CDR1 and CDR2: LGHNA and YSLEER. The length of the CDR3 is 18 residues. Trimming took 3 bases from V and 5 from J, leaving 23 bases between them. In nucleotides, the CDR3 is TGCGCCAGCAGCCATTCCGGGCCTCGAGGGTCCCACAACAATGAGCAGTTCTTC. This translates into CASSHSGPRGSHNNEQFF.

The chain joins TRBV20-1 to TRBJ2-2, with 12 bases that match TRBD2. Trimming at V came to 5 bases and at J to 7 bases, leaving 5 bases not matched to a gene. In germline, CDR1 is DFQATT, CDR2 SNEGSKA (reference sequence). The CDR3 length is 14 residues. The CDR3 is CSARLAGAGGELFF. Here the CDR3 DNA reads TGCAGTGCTCGACTAGCGGGAGCCGGCGGGGAGCTGTTTTTT.

J is TRBJ2-2 and V is TRBV5-1; D may correspond to TRBD1 or TRBD2 (6 bases each). Trimming left V 4 bases short and J 1 base short, with 14 bases between. The CDR3 has 16 amino acids. Germline V gives CDR1 SGHRS, CDR2 YFSETQ. CDR3 protein: CASSPTGTGNTGELFF. The CDR3 nucleotides are TGCGCCAGCAGCCCTACAGGGACTGGGAACACCGGGGAGCTGTTTTTT.

The CDR3 sequence is CASSALAGASNEQFF. In DNA form, the CDR3 reads TGTGCCAGCAGTGCACTAGCGGGAGCGAGCAATGAGCAGTTCTTC. The chain joins TRBV12-3 or TRBV12-4 to TRBJ2-1; 11 bases are a match to TRBD2. CDR3 length equals 15 residues. V lost 5 bases and J lost 6; bases outside the gene matches: 6.

The chain has TRBV20-1 and TRBJ2-1; 10 bases align to TRBD2. The germline V gene encodes CDR1 DFQATT and CDR2 SNEGSKA (reference sequence). Trimming took 6 bases from V and 8 from J; bases not matched to a gene: 13. The CDR3 loop spans 15 amino acids. The CDR3 region has the DNA TGCAGTGCCAGTCAAGCGGGAGGGCCGTCATATGAGCAGTTCTTC. It is translated as CSASQAGGPSYEQFF.

This clonotype has just a few counts. V is TRBV6-2 or TRBV6-3 and J is TRBJ2-7, with D tentatively TRBD2 (6 bases). V shed 3 bases and J shed 0 bases, with 15 bases lying between them. In germline, CDR1 is MNHEY, CDR2 SVGEGT. This CDR3 region has 16 residues. The chain's CDR3 is CASSYGGLLSSYEQYF. The CDR3 nucleotides are TGTGCCAGCAGTTATGGGGGACTCCTGAGCTCCTACGAGCAGTACTTC.

This chain uses TRBV20-1 with TRBJ1-2; D not certain. The CDR3 has 13 residues. Trimming left V 3 bases short and J 1 base short, with 9 bases between. Germline V gives CDR1 DFQATT, CDR2 SNEGSKA (reference sequence). The chain's CDR3 is CSASKDFNYGYTF. For the CDR3, the DNA is TGCAGTGCTAGTAAGGATTTTAACTATGGCTACACCTTC.

This clonotype has just a few counts. The V and J genes are TRBV20-1 and TRBJ2-1; no definite D call. CDR1 is DFQATT and CDR2 is SNEGSKA in the germline V gene (reference sequence). V lost 0 bases and J 5 bases, leaving 14 bases between the germline ends. There are 15 residues in the CDR3. CDR3 protein: CSARDGRLVNNEQFF. CDR3 nucleotide sequence: TGCAGTGCTAGAGACGGGCGGCTAGTAAACAATGAGCAGTTCTTC.

The sample holds a few counts of this clonotype. V gene TRBV10-3 combines with J gene TRBJ2-7; TRBD2 matches 9 bases. CDR1 and CDR2 (germline): ENHRY, SYGVKD. CDR3 length: 14 amino acids. With V trimmed by 6 bases and J by 3 bases, 6 bases remained unmatched. The DNA for the CDR3 is TGTGCCATCAGGGATAGGACTAGCGTCTACGAGCAGTACTTC. Its protein is CAIRDRTSVYEQYF.

This clonotype was detected a few times. V is TRBV20-1 and J is TRBJ2-3, with TRBD2 matching 7 bases. Germline CDR1 DFQATT, CDR2 SNEGSKA (reference sequence). Trimming at V came to 3 bases and at J to 2 bases, leaving 8 bases not matched to a gene. The CDR3 covers 15 residues. The CDR3 spells CSASTLAVDTDTQYF. Written as DNA, the CDR3 is TGCAGTGCTAGCACTCTAGCGGTTGACACAGATACGCAGTATTTT.

The chain has TRBV28 and TRBJ2-3; 7 bases align to TRBD2. The germline V gene has CDR1 MDHEN and CDR2 SYDVKM. This CDR3 spans 16 amino acids. V gave up 6 bases and J gave up 4 bases; unmatched junction bases: 13. For the CDR3, the DNA is TGTGCCAGCAGCCGACTACGCGGGAGCGTGTCAGATACGCAGTATTTT. Its translation is CASSRLRGSVSDTQYF.

This clonotype was detected only a few times. The chain couples TRBV19 to TRBJ2-7, with D perhaps matching TRBD1 or TRBD2 (5 bases each). Looked up from germline, CDR1 is LNHDA and CDR2 is SQIVND (reference sequence). The CDR3 length is 13 residues. V was pared by 5 bases and J by 3 bases, with 11 bases between. The CDR3 loop reads CASSWGTRYEQYF. Written as DNA, the CDR3 is TGTGCCAGTAGTTGGGGGACCCGCTACGAGCAGTACTTC.

V and J are TRBV24-1 and TRBJ2-1, with D tentatively TRBD2 (6 bases). V lost 6 bases and J 8 bases, leaving 19 bases between the germline ends. The CDR3 has 15 residues. Germline CDR1 and CDR2: KGHDR and SFDVKD. This CDR3 reads CATSWGGIGADEQFF. The DNA for the CDR3 is TGTGCCACCAGTTGGGGCGGGATAGGGGCCGATGAGCAGTTCTTC.

This clonotype was observed a few times. DNA for the CDR3: TGTGCCAGCAGTTACTCGTCAGGGGGGTACGAGCAGTACTTC. Amino acids: CASSYSSGGYEQYF. This sequence joins TRBV6-5 and TRBJ2-7, with D possibly being TRBD1 (7 bases). Germline assignment: CDR1 MNHEY and CDR2 SVGAGI. V was cut by 0 bases and J by 4 bases, with 10 bases left in between. The CDR3 spans 14 residues.

The genes are TRBV7-6 and TRBJ2-7; 8 bases line up with TRBD2. With V trimmed by 1 base and J by 2 bases, 7 bases remained unmatched. Germline V lookup: CDR1 SGHVS, CDR2 FNYEAQ. CDR3 length: 16 amino acids. DNA for the CDR3: TGTGCCAGCAGCTTAGTGCTAGCGGGTTCAGCCTACGAGCAGTACTTC. This gives the protein CASSLVLAGSAYEQYF.

There are a few counts of this clonotype. The rearrangement joins TRBV12-3 or TRBV12-4 to TRBJ2-3; D not certain. The V gene lost 4 bases and the J gene lost 5 bases, with 13 bases spanning the gap. The CDR3 has 14 amino acids. CDR3 sequence: CASSSRGVEDTQYF. DNA for the CDR3: TGTGCCAGCAGTTCCCGCGGAGTGGAAGATACGCAGTATTTT.

V is TRBV3-1 and J is TRBJ2-3; 8 nucleotides align to TRBD1. The CDR3 length is 15 residues. CDR1 is LGHDT, CDR2 YNNKEL, per germline (reference sequence). The ends lost 5 bases at V and 0 bases at J; junction bases unmatched: 4. CDR3 nucleotides: TGTGCCAGCAGCGCCGGGACAGGAAGCACAGATACGCAGTATTTT. Translated: CASSAGTGSTDTQYF.

The gene calls are TRBV15 and TRBJ2-2, with TRBD1 matching over 9 bases. The CDR3 covers 15 residues. After removal of 2 bases from V and 9 bases from J, the junction contained 7 bases not matched to a gene. Germline V gene data show CDR1 as LNHNV and CDR2 as YYDKDF (reference sequence). The CDR3 loop reads CATSRTGTGHRELFF. The CDR3 nucleotides read TGTGCCACCAGCAGAACTGGGACAGGGCACCGGGAGCTGTTTTTT. The variable domain in full, with the rest retrieved from reference TRBV15 and TRBJ2-2, is DAMVIQNPRYQVTQFGKPVTLSCSQTLNHNVMYWYQQKSSQAPKLLFHYYDKDFNNEADTPDNFQSRRPNTSFCFLDIRSPGLGDTAMYLCATSRTGTGHRELFFGEGSRLTVL.

This clonotype showed up many times. The V call is TRBV4-3, the J call TRBJ2-1; D perhaps matches TRBD1 (5 bases). The germline V and J ends were trimmed by 0 bases and 6 bases, with 6 bases remaining between them. CDR3 length: 13 amino acids. Germline V gene lookup returns CDR1 LGHNA and CDR2 YSLEER. CDR3 residues: CASSQERGNEQFF. DNA of the CDR3: TGCGCCAGCAGCCAAGAAAGGGGCAATGAGCAGTTCTTC.

The table lists this clonotype with many counts. The chain combines TRBV20-1 with TRBJ2-1, with D perhaps TRBD2 (6 bases). The CDR3 length is 16 residues. Deletions cut 3 bases from V and 4 bases from J, with 19 bases between. In germline, CDR1 is DFQATT, CDR2 SNEGSKA (reference sequence). CDR3 amino acids: CSASVKRTTIYNEQFF. The CDR3 nucleotides read TGCAGTGCTAGTGTTAAGCGGACTACGATATACAATGAGCAGTTCTTC.

This clonotype was recorded a few times. The V and J genes are TRBV12-3 or TRBV12-4 and TRBJ1-5, with D unclear. Trimming pared 6 bases from V and 0 bases from J, leaving 9 bases between. The CDR3 is made up of 14 amino acids. The CDR3 bases are TGTGCCAGCAGGAACCACAGTAGCAATCAGCCCCAGCATTTT. Amino acid sequence: CASRNHSSNQPQHF.

This clonotype showed up just a few times. V usage is TRBV3-1 and J usage is TRBJ2-3, with TRBD2 matching 10 bases. The CDR3 covers 15 residues. Germline trimming cut 3 bases from V and 2 bases from J; bases unmatched to any gene: 2. Germline values: CDR1 LGHDT, CDR2 YNNKEL (reference sequence). The CDR3 coding sequence is TGTGCCAGCAGCCAGGGACTAGCGCACACAGATACGCAGTATTTT. Translating gives CASSQGLAHTDTQYF.

The CDR3 bases are TGCAGTGCTAGAGAGGGGCTCCAGGGTGAAGCTTTCTTT. Translated: CSAREGLQGEAFF. The chain couples TRBV20-1 to TRBJ1-1; possible D gene TRBD1, 5 bases. This CDR3 region has 13 residues. Germline V gene lookup returns CDR1 DFQATT and CDR2 SNEGSKA (reference sequence). Trimming took off 0 bases at V and 7 bases at J, with 12 bases between the two ends.

This clonotype was seen at least ten times. This rearrangement joins TRBV12-3 or TRBV12-4 to TRBJ1-4, with 9 bases identical to TRBD1. V lost 5 bases and J lost 7; bases outside the gene matches: 8. The CDR3 length is 15 residues. CDR3 coding DNA: TGTGCCAGCAGTAATTACAGGGGGCTTGGTGAAAAACTGTTTTTT. The encoded protein is CASSNYRGLGEKLFF.

Concerning this clonotype itself: Given the absence of the conserved phenylalanine or tryptophan at the CDR3 end, a read error is likely. The chain uses TRBV20-1 and TRBJ1-3; TRBD1 might be the D (6 bases). Trimming pared 5 bases from V and 3 bases from J, leaving 17 bases between. Germline V gene lookup returns CDR1 DFQATT and CDR2 SNEGSKA (reference sequence). The CDR3 sequence is 15 residues long. CDR3 in DNA: TGCAGTGCTGGCCTCGCGGGGGCGCGTGGAAACACCATATATTAT. Protein: CSAGLAGARGNTIYY.

This clonotype has ten or more counts. This chain joins TRBV12-3 or TRBV12-4 and TRBJ2-7; 13 bases are a match to TRBD2. The CDR3 has 15 amino acids. V was clipped by 3 bases and J by 5 bases; unmatched bases: 4. The CDR3 nucleotides read TGTGCCAGCAGTTTTCGGACTAGCGGGAGCGACGAGCAGTACTTC. Translation gives CASSFRTSGSDEQYF.

In its sample, this clonotype was seen many times. The gene calls are TRBV4-3 and TRBJ2-7, with 12 positions matching TRBD2. CDR3 length: 16 residues. Looked up from germline, CDR1 is LGHNA and CDR2 is YSLEER. The V and J ends lost 0 bases and 4 bases, in that order; junction bases with no gene match: 4. CDR3 amino acids: CASSQDVTSGSYEQYF. CDR3 DNA sequence: TGCGCCAGCAGCCAAGATGTGACTAGCGGGAGTTACGAGCAGTACTTC.

This clonotype has a handful of counts. As DNA, the CDR3 is TGCAGTGCTCCCGGGACTAGCGGCCTAGTTGCAGCGTTCTTC. Its translation is CSAPGTSGLVAAFF. The chain joins TRBV20-1 to TRBJ2-1; 11 bases are shared with TRBD2. V lost 5 bases to trimming and J lost 15 bases; unmatched junction nucleotides: 15. CDR1 and CDR2 from the germline V gene are DFQATT and SNEGSKA (reference sequence). This CDR3 comprises 14 residues.

J is TRBJ2-5 and V is TRBV7-3; D not resolved. The germline V and J ends were trimmed by 2 bases and 5 bases, with 15 bases remaining between them. Germline CDR1 SGHTA, CDR2 FQGTGA. The length of the CDR3 is 15 residues. DNA of the CDR3: TGTGCCAGCAGCTTATGGTCGGCCCCTGGGGAGACCCAGTACTTC. Its translation: CASSLWSAPGETQYF.